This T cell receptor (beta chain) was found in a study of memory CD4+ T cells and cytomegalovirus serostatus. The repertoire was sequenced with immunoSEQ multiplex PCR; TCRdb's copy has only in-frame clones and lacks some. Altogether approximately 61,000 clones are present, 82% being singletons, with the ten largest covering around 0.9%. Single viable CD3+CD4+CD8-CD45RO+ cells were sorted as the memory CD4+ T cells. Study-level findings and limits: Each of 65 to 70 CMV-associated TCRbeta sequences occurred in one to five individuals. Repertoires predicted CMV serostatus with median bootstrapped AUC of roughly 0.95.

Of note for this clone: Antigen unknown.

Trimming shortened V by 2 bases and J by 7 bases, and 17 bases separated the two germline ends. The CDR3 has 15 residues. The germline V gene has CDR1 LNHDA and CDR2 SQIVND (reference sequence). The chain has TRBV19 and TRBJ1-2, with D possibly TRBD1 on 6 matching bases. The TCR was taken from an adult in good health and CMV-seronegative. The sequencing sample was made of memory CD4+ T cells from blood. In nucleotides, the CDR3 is TGTGCCAGTAGTATATCCCCCATGGGGGGCACTGGCTACACCTTC. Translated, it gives CASSISPMGGTGYTF.